Here is one TCR beta chain with its context. Its matching antigen is unknown. The CDR3 runs to 14 residues. Per germline, CDR1 SGHRS and CDR2 YFSETQ. J gave up 7 bases and V 0 bases, and 3 bases lay outside the gene matches. These data come from a study of T cell responses to AZD1222 COVID-19 vaccine. Turning to the study itself: Analysis merged second doses at about 4 or about 12 weeks.

Study results and caveats: The breadth and depth of Spike-specific TCRs increased once two AZD1222 doses had been given. Females made up more of the donors, who were largely white British, and clonal diversity may have come out too low. It was only a handful of AZD1222 recipients who were seropositive at baseline.

Here immunoSEQ multiplex PCR was the method, and the copy in TCRdb shows in-frame clones only, minus some. The sample lists about 130,000 clones; over 90% were seen once. The chain combines TRBV5-1 with TRBJ1-2; 10 bases are a match to TRBD1. The specimen comprised peripheral blood, sampled on day 0 of AZD1222 vaccination. This TCR was sampled from an adult in good health. CDR3 DNA: TGCGCCAGCAGCTTGGGGGACAGGGGACCTGGCTACACCTTC. Translated, it gives CASSLGDRGPGYTF.